This TCR beta chain emerged from a study of blood T cell repertoires in COVID-19. Assay: immunoSEQ multiplex PCR; the TCRdb copy retains only in-frame clones and omits some. The repertoire consists of tens of thousands of clones, with around 80% occurring once and the leading ten covering about 16%. CDR3 size: 15 residues. The V gene's germline CDR1 is SEHNR and CDR2 FQNEAQ (reference sequence). The V gene end was trimmed by 5 bases and the J gene end by 4 bases; junction bases not matched to a gene: 8. The V gene is TRBV7-9, the J gene TRBJ2-5; TRBD1 agrees at 9 bases. The specimen sequenced was peripheral blood. This clonotype was obtained from a woman of 80 years or more with active or convalescent COVID-19. CDR3 in DNA: TGTGCCAGCAGCGCAGGGACAGGGTGGTCAGAGACCCAGTACTTC. Amino acid sequence: CASSAGTGWSETQYF.